This T cell receptor beta chain was sequenced in a study of T cell repertoires in cytomegalovirus infection. The germline gives CDR1 SEHNR, CDR2 FQNEAQ (reference sequence). V lost 5 bases, J lost 8 bases, and 19 bases lay in between. The CDR3 runs 15 residues. TCRdb re-analysed the reads in MiXCR, keeping a single row per CDR3 protein. The profile shows 550,000 to 700,000 distinct CDR3 sequences, about 40% of them singletons. To note about this clonotype: Its antigen remains unidentified.

Sample: cultured PBMCs, taken from culture after CMV antigen stimulation. This sequence was found in a human donor in good health (CMV status not recorded). Some clones in this sample may be carry-over from other donors' samples. This sequence joins TRBV7-9 and TRBJ2-1; the D is unclear. Here the CDR3 reads CASSPGVGLPHEQFF. In DNA form, the CDR3 reads TGTGCCAGCAGCCCGGGCGTGGGCCTCCCCCATGAGCAGTTCTTC.